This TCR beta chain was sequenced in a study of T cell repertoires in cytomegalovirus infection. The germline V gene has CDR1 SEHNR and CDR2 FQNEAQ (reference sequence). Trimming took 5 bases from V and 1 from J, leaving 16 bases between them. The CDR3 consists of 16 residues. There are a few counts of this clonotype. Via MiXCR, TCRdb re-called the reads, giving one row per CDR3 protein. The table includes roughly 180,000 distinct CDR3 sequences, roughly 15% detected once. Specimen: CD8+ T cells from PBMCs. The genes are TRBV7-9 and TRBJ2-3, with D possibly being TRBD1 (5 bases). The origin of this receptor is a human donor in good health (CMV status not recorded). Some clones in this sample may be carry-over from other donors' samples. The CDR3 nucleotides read TGTGCCAGCAGCCCCATGGCAGGGCCGGGCACAGATACGCAGTATTTT. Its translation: CASSPMAGPGTDTQYF.